This T cell receptor (beta chain) derives from a study of blood T cell repertoires in COVID-19. Looking at the study overall: PBMCs, B-cell-depleted T cells, or T cells were the source of the cDNA or gDNA that made up the material.

V lost 10 bases and J lost 2, with 15 bases in between. Germline V gives CDR1 KGHDR, CDR2 SFDVKD. CDR3 length: 14 residues. Authors' processing steps: Amplification from reference gene primers served as the basis for estimated nucleated cell counts. TCRdb's copy holds only in-frame clones and misses some; the assay was immunoSEQ multiplex PCR. The DNA gave D and trimming, while V, J and clone size come from that table. The sample includes hundreds of thousands of clones, around nine tenths seen only once; the top ten take approximately 2%. Participants spanned ages about 18 to 100 years and resided in about 25 US areas. Membership in each cohort depended on participant-reported clinical history.

This clonotype was obtained from a woman between 18 and 29 years old with acute COVID-19. What was sequenced was PBMCs or T cells enriched from blood (not recorded which). V is TRBV24-1 and J is TRBJ2-3; D gene ambiguous. CDR3 in amino acids: CATPWAVVTDTQYF. The CDR3 bases are TGTGCCACTCCTTGGGCTGTAGTCACAGATACGCAGTATTTT.